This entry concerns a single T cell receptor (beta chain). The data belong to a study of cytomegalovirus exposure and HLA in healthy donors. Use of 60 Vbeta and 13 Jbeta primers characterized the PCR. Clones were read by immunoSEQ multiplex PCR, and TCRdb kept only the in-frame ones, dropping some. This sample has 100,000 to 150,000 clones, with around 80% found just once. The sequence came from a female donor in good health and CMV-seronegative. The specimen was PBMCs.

CDR3 protein: CARSHRGGTNTEAFF. The CDR3 bases are TGTGCCAGAAGCCACAGGGGGGGTACGAACACTGAAGCTTTCTTT. The rearrangement joins TRBV5-3 to TRBJ1-1; TRBD1 matches 8 bases. TRBV5-3 is placed among ORFs of uncertain function. V shed 4 bases, J shed 1 base, and the junction held 6 bases outside the gene matches. The CDR3 loop spans 15 amino acids.